This entry lists 19 T cell receptor beta chains sequenced from one sample in a study of OX40 agonist ivuxolimab in advanced cancers. The assay was immunoSEQ multiplex PCR, and TCRdb's table has in-frame clones only and misses some. This table holds 30,000 to 40,000 clones, roughly 89% found once. Sequencing was performed on CD4+ or CD8+ T cells sorted from blood, taken in a trial of the OX40 agonist ivuxolimab. Receptor source: an adult with an advanced solid tumor such as melanoma, head and neck, liver or kidney cancer.

The chain has TRBV15 and TRBJ2-1; D is uncertain. The CDR3 totals 16 residues. With 4 bases removed from V and 4 bases from J, the gap between germline ends came to 17 bases. Germline assignment: CDR1 LNHNV and CDR2 YYDKDF (reference sequence). The CDR3 DNA reads TGTGCCACCAGCAAACCCACTAAAACAAATTACAATGAGCAGTTCTTC. Translating gives CATSKPTKTNYNEQFF.

The rearrangement joins TRBV27 to TRBJ1-5, with 8 bases matching TRBD1. Trimming at V came to 4 bases and at J to 3 bases, leaving 5 bases not matched to a gene. The CDR3 has 15 residues. CDR1 is MNHEY and CDR2 is SMNVEV in the germline V gene (reference sequence). CDR3 sequence (DNA): TGTGCCAGCAGTTCCAAGACAGGGGCCAATCAGCCCCAGCATTTT. Amino acids: CASSSKTGANQPQHF.

The chain links TRBV7-9 to TRBJ2-1, with 13 bases aligning to TRBD2. The CDR3 is made up of 15 amino acids. Germline values: CDR1 SEHNR, CDR2 FQNEAQ (reference sequence). The trim removed 6 bases at V and 9 bases at J, leaving 8 bases unmatched. This CDR3 is CASSSGLAGVSEQFF. Here the CDR3 DNA reads TGTGCCAGCAGTTCCGGACTAGCGGGAGTATCTGAGCAGTTCTTC.

This chain joins TRBV19 and TRBJ1-3, with no clear D. Germline values: CDR1 LNHDA, CDR2 SQIVND (reference sequence). The CDR3 totals 14 residues. The V end was cut by 5 bases, the J end by 2 bases, with 10 bases between. In nucleotides, the CDR3 is TGTGCCAGTAGTCGGTCGGGAACTGGAAACACCATATATTTT. It codes for CASSRSGTGNTIYF.

As DNA, the CDR3 is TGTGCCAGCGGAGAAGCGGGGCACCAAGAGACCCAGTACTTC. This codes for CASGEAGHQETQYF. This chain joins TRBV7-2 and TRBJ2-5; TRBD2 aligns across 7 bases. The CDR3 contains 14 residues. The germline V gene encodes CDR1 SGHTA and CDR2 FQGNSA. The ends lost 8 bases at V and 0 bases at J; junction bases unmatched: 6.

This clone was recorded a few times. This chain uses TRBV6-1 with TRBJ2-7; 15 bases line up with TRBD2. Germline V lookup: CDR1 MNHNS, CDR2 SASEGT. CDR3 length: 15 residues. V was pared by 3 bases and J by 12 bases, with 9 bases of the junction left unmatched. This CDR3 reads CASSDVGTSGRSAYF. The DNA for the CDR3 is TGTGCCAGCAGTGATGTCGGGACTAGCGGGAGGTCGGCGTACTTC.

This chain connects TRBV28 to TRBJ2-7; 9 nucleotides align to TRBD2. V lost 3 bases to trimming and J lost 5 bases; unmatched junction nucleotides: 8. The CDR3 has 15 residues. CDR1 MDHEN and CDR2 SYDVKM come from the germline V gene. As DNA, the CDR3 is TGTGCCAGCAGTTTCGCGGGCGGGAGGGCCCACGAGCAGTACTTC. Protein product: CASSFAGGRAHEQYF. Drawing the rest from reference TRBV28 and TRBJ2-7, the complete variable domain is DVKVTQSSRYLVKRTGEKVFLECVQDMDHENMFWYRQDPGLGLRLIYFSYDVKMKEKGDIPEGYSVSREKKERFSLILESASTNQTSMYLCASSFAGGRAHEQYFGPGTRLTVT.

The chain carries TRBV5-6 and TRBJ2-3; 11 bases match TRBD2. CDR1 is SGHDT, CDR2 YYEEEE, per germline. The CDR3 is 14 residues long. Unmatched junction bases numbered 13, after V lost 6 bases and J lost 13 bases. CDR3 nucleotides: TGTGCCAGCACCTCGGGACTAGCGGAGGGGAGTGAGTATTTT. This gives the protein CASTSGLAEGSEYF.

The chain has TRBV5-4 and TRBJ2-5, with 12 bases aligning to TRBD2. The germline CDR1 and CDR2 sequences are SGHNT and YYREEE (reference sequence). V trimming: 3 bases; J trimming: 11 bases; junction bases outside the gene matches: 11. The CDR3 is made up of 15 amino acids. The CDR3 bases are TGTGCCAGCAGCTCCCTAGCGGGAGGGCCGCGTGAGCAGTACTTC. Its translation is CASSSLAGGPREQYF.

This clone occurred a few times. V usage is TRBV2 and J usage is TRBJ1-3; no firm D call. The germline V gene encodes CDR1 SNHLY and CDR2 FYNNEI. Trimming took 6 bases from V and 1 from J, leaving 7 bases between them. The CDR3 sequence is 13 residues long. The CDR3 region has the DNA TGTGCCAGCAGGGGCGAATCTGGAAACACCATATATTTT. Protein product: CASRGESGNTIYF.

The chain combines TRBV7-9 with TRBJ1-1; D ambiguous. V lost 4 bases, J lost 0 bases, and 18 bases lay in between. The CDR3 covers 17 residues. CDR1 is SEHNR, CDR2 FQNEAQ, per germline (reference sequence). CDR3 bases: TGTGCCAGCAGCTCTTCAATAGGTTTTGACATGAACACTGAAGCTTTCTTT. Its translation: CASSSSIGFDMNTEAFF. Variable domain in full (rest from reference TRBV7-9 and TRBJ1-1): DTGVSQNPRHKITKRGQNVTFRCDPISEHNRLYWYRQTLGQGPEFLTYFQNEAQLEKSRLLSDRFSAERPKGSFSTLEIQRTEQGDSAMYLCASSSSIGFDMNTEAFFGQGTRLTVV.

CDR3 nucleotides: TGTGCCAGCAGCTTAGTTGGGACTGGTAATGAAAAACTGTTTTTT. Its translation is CASSLVGTGNEKLFF. The V and J genes are TRBV7-8 and TRBJ1-4; TRBD1 might be the D (5 bases). Trimming shortened V by 1 base and J by 4 bases, and 10 bases separated the two germline ends. Germline-derived CDR1 and CDR2 are SGHVS and FQNEAQ. The CDR3 spans 15 residues.

The rearrangement joins TRBV6-5 to TRBJ1-3; D gene unclear. This CDR3 comprises 15 residues. V was cut by 6 bases and J by 0 bases, with 12 bases left in between. In germline, CDR1 is MNHEY, CDR2 SVGAGI. This chain's CDR3 is CASSLGRHSGNTIYF. CDR3 DNA sequence: TGTGCCAGCAGCCTAGGACGGCACTCTGGAAACACCATATATTTT.

This chain joins TRBV7-9 and TRBJ2-5, with TRBD2 matching over 12 bases. Germline CDR1 reads SEHNR; CDR2 reads FQNEAQ (reference sequence). CDR3 length: 16 residues. V lost 4 bases to trimming and J lost 5 bases; unmatched junction nucleotides: 8. CDR3 protein: CASSSGTSGLGETQYF. CDR3 DNA sequence: TGTGCCAGCAGCTCCGGGACTAGCGGGCTTGGGGAGACCCAGTACTTC.

This clone was seen a handful of times. The rearrangement joins TRBV7-3 to TRBJ2-7, with a possible D match to TRBD2 (5 bases). Per germline, CDR1 SGHTA and CDR2 FQGTGA. V was clipped by 6 bases and J by 4 bases, with 19 bases between them. CDR3 length: 15 amino acids. The CDR3 sequence is CASSPSPALLYEQYF. The CDR3 DNA sequence: TGTGCCAGCAGTCCTAGCCCAGCGTTACTTTACGAGCAGTACTTC.

This clone was detected only once. The chain combines TRBV6-6 with TRBJ2-7; 9 positions match TRBD2. Germline trimming cut 6 bases from V and 11 bases from J; bases unmatched to any gene: 14. Germline CDR1 is MNHNY and CDR2 is SVGAGI (reference sequence). The CDR3 extends over 14 amino acids. This CDR3 reads CASRPGLAGPTEYF. The CDR3 bases are TGTGCCAGCAGGCCAGGGCTAGCGGGGCCCACGGAGTACTTC.

This clone was seen only once. This rearrangement joins TRBV7-9 to TRBJ2-1, with D possibly being TRBD1 (6 bases). Germline V lookup: CDR1 SEHNR, CDR2 FQNEAQ (reference sequence). Trimming stripped 5 bases from V and 15 bases from J, with 17 bases between. CDR3 length: 12 residues. CDR3 residues: CASSVGTTGRFF. The CDR3 DNA is TGTGCCAGCAGCGTCGGGACAACCGGCCGGTTCTTC.

The gene calls are TRBV29-1 and TRBJ2-3; D is possibly TRBD1 (6 bases). The CDR3 has 13 amino acids. Per the germline V gene, CDR1 is SQVTM and CDR2 is ANQGSEA. The V end lost 7 bases, the J end lost 3 bases, and 14 bases lay between the germline ends. CDR3: CSAFTGSTDTQYF. The DNA for the CDR3 is TGCAGCGCTTTCACAGGGTCGACAGATACGCAGTATTTT.

The rearrangement uses TRBV25-1 and TRBJ2-5; 16 bases map to TRBD2. The germline CDR1 and CDR2 sequences are MGHDK and SYGVNS. The CDR3 spans 15 residues. The junction had 2 bases not matched to a gene; V was cut back by 6 bases and J by 4 bases. CDR3 protein: CASRGLAGGLETQYF. The CDR3 DNA sequence: TGTGCCAGCAGGGGACTAGCGGGAGGGCTAGAGACCCAGTACTTC.